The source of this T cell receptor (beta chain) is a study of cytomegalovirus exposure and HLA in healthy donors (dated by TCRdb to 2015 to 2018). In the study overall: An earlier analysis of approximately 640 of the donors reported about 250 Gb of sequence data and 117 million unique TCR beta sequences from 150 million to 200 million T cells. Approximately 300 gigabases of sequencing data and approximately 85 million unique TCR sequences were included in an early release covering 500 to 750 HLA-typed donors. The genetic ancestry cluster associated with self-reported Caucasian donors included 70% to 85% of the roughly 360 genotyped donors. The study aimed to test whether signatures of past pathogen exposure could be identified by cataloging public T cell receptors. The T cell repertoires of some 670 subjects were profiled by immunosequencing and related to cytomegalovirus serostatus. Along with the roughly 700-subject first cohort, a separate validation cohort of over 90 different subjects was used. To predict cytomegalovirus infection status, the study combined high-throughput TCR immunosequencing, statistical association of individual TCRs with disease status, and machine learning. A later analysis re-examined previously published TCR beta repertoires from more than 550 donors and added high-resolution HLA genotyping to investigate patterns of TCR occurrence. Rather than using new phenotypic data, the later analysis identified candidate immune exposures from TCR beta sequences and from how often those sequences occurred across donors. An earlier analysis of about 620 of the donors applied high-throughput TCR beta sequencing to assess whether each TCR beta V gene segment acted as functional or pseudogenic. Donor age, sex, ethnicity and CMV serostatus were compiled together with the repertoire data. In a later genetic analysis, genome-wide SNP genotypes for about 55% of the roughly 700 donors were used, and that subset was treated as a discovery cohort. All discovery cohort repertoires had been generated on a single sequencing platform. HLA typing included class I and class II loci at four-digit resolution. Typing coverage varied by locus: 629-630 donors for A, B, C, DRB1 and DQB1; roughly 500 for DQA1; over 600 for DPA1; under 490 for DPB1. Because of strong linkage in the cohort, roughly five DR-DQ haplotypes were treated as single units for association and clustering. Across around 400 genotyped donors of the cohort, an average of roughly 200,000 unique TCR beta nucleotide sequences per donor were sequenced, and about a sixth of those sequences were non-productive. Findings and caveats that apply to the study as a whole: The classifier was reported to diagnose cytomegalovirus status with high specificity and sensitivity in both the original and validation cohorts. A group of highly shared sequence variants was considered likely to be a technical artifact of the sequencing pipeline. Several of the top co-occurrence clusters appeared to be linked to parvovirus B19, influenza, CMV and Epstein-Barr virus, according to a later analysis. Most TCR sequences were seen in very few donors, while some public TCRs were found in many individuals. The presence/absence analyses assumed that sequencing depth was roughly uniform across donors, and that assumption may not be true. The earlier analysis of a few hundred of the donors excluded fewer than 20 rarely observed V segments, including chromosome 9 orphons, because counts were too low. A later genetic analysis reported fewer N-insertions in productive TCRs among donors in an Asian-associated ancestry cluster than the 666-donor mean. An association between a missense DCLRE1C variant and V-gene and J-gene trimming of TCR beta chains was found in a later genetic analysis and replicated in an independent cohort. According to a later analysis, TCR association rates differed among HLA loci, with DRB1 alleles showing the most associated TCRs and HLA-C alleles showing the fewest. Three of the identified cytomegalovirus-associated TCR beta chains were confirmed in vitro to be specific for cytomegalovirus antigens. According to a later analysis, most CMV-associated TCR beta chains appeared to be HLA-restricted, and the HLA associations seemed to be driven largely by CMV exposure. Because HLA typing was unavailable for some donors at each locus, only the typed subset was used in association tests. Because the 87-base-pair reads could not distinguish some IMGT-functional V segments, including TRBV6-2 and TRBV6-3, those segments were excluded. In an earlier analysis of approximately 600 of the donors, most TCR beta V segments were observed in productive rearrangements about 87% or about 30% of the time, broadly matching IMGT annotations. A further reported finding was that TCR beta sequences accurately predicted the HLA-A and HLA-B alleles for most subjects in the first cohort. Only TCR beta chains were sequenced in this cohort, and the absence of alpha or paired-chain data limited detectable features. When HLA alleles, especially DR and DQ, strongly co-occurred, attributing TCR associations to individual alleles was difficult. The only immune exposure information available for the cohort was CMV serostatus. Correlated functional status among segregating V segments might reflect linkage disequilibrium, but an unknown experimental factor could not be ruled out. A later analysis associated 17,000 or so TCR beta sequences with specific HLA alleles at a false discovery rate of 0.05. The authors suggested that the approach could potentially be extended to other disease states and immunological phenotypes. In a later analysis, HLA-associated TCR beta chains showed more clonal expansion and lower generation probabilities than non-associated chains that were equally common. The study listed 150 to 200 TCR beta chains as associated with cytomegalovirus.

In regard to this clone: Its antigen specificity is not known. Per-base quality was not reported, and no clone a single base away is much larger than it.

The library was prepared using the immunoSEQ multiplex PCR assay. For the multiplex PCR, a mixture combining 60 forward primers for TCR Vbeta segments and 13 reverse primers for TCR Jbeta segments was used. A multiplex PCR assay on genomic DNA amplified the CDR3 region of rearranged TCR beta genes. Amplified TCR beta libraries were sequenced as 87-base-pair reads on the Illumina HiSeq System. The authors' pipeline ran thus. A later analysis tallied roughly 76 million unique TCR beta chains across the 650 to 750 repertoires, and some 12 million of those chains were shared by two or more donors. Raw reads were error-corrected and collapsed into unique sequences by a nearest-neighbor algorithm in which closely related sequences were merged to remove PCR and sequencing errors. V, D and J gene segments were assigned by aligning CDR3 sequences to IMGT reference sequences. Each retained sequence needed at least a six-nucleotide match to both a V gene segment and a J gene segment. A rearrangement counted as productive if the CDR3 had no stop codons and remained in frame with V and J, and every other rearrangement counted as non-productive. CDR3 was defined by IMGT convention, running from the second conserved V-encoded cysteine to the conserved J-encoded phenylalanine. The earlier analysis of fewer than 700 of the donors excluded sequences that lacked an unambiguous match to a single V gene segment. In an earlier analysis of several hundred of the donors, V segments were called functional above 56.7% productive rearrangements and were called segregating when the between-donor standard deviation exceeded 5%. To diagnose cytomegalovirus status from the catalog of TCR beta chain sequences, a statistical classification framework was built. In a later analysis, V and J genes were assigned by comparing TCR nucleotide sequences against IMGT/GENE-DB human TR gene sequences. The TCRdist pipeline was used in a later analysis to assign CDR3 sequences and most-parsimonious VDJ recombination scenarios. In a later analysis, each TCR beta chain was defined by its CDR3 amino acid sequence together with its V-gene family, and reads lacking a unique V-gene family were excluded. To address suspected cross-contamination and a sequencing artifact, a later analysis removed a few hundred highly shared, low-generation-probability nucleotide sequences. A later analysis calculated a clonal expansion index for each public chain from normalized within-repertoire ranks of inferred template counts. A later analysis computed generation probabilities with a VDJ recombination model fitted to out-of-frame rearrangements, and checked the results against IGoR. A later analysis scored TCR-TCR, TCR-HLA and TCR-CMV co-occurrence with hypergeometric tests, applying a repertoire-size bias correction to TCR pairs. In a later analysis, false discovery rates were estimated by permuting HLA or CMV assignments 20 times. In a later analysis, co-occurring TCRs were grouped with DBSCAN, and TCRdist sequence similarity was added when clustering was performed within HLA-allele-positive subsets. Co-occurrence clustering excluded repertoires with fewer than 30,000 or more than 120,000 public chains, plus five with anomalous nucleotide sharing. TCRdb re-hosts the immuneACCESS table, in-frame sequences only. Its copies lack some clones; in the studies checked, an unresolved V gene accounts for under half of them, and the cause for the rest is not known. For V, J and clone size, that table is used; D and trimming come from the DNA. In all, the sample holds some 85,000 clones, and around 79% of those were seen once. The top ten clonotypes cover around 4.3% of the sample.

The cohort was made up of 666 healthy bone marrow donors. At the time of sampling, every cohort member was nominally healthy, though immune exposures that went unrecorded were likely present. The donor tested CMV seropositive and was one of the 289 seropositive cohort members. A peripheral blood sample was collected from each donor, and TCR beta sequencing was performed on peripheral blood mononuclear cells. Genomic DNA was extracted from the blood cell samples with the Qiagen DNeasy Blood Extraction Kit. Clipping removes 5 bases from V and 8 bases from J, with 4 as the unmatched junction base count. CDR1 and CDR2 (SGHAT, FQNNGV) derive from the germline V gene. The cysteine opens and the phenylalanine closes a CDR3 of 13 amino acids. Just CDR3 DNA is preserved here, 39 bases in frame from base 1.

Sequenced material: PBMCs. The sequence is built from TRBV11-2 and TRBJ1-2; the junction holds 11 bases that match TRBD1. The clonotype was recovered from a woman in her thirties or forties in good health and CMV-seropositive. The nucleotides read TGTGCCAGCAGCGGGGACAGGGGGGAAGGCTACACCTTC. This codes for CASSGDRGEGYTF.